What follows are 20 T cell receptor beta chains derived from one specimen sequenced in a study of CD8 T cells in ankylosing spondylitis. Study-level points and caveats: Typical of ankylosing spondylitis blood, it appeared, was a TCR beta motif of under 10 highly homologous variants.

One entry per CDR3 protein, called by TCRdb with MiXCR from the 5' RACE reads. The data contain fewer than 500,000 distinct CDR3 sequences, approximately 20% of them singletons. These receptors lack a known antigen. Material for sequencing was blood, either unsorted or a sorted T cell fraction (not recorded which). These receptors all stem from a male donor with ankylosing spondylitis.

The CDR3 region has the DNA TGCGCCAGCAGCCAAGACAGGGGGCTTAACTATGGCTACACCTTC. Protein: CASSQDRGLNYGYTF. The chain carries TRBV4-3 and TRBJ1-2; 8 nucleotides align to TRBD1. Germline lookup yields CDR1 LGHNA and CDR2 YSLEER. The CDR3 runs to 15 residues. Losses at the gene ends were 0 bases for V and 1 base for J; bases not matched to a gene: 1.

This clonotype was observed a handful of times. The chain couples TRBV3-1 to TRBJ2-3; D remains ambiguous. The V end was cut by 2 bases, the J end by 4 bases, with 7 bases between. CDR1 is LGHDT and CDR2 is YNNKEL in the germline V gene (reference sequence). This CDR3 comprises 13 residues. The CDR3 here is CASSQSRADTQYF. The CDR3 DNA reads TGTGCCAGCAGCCAATCACGGGCAGATACGCAGTATTTT.

V is TRBV12-3 or TRBV12-4 and J is TRBJ2-7; 8 positions agree with TRBD2. V lost 3 bases to trimming and J lost 6 bases; unmatched junction nucleotides: 4. The CDR3 is 13 residues long. The CDR3 DNA reads as TGTGCCAGCAGTTTCGGGGGGGGAGTCGAGCAGTACTTC. It is translated as CASSFGGGVEQYF.

A few counts support this clonotype. The chain combines TRBV4-1 with TRBJ1-4, with D unresolved. The CDR3 sequence is 14 residues long. V was shortened by 1 base and J by 3 bases, with 6 bases between the two germline ends. Germline CDR1 reads MGHRA; CDR2 reads YSYEKL. CDR3 sequence (DNA): TGCGCCAGCAGCCAAGGGGGAGCTAATGAAAAACTGTTTTTT. Its protein product is CASSQGGANEKLFF.

V usage is TRBV12-3 or TRBV12-4 and J usage is TRBJ2-5; 10 nucleotides match TRBD2. The CDR3 consists of 17 residues. Trimming took 2 bases from V and 5 from J; bases not matched to a gene: 11. DNA for the CDR3: TGTGCCAGCAGTTTACTGAGCGGGAGGGCCCTCCGGGAGACCCAGTACTTC. It codes for CASSLLSGRALRETQYF.

The chain recombines TRBV28 with TRBJ2-7; D is undetermined. The germline V and J ends were trimmed by 5 bases and 3 bases, with 17 bases remaining between them. CDR3 length equals 15 residues. CDR1 is MDHEN, CDR2 SYDVKM, per germline. The CDR3 is CASSNYVLTIYEQYF. The CDR3 bases are TGTGCCAGCAGTAACTACGTACTCACTATCTACGAGCAGTACTTC.

The chain combines TRBV2 with TRBJ1-1, with D tentatively TRBD1 (5 bases). The CDR3 consists of 14 residues. CDR1 and CDR2 from the germline V gene are SNHLY and FYNNEI. The V end lost 2 bases, the J end lost 3 bases, and 10 bases lay between the germline ends. The CDR3 here is CASSEQGLYTEAFF. CDR3 bases: TGTGCCAGCAGTGAACAGGGCCTTTACACTGAAGCTTTCTTT.

The V and J genes are TRBV7-9 and TRBJ2-1; unclear D gene. The CDR3 totals 15 residues. Germline V gene lookup returns CDR1 SEHNR and CDR2 FQNEAQ (reference sequence). V was trimmed by 5 bases and J by 0 bases, leaving 11 bases between them. The CDR3 loop is CASSRVSSSYNEQFF. CDR3 nucleotide sequence: TGTGCCAGCAGCAGGGTGTCCAGCTCCTACAATGAGCAGTTCTTC.

The V and J genes are TRBV6-5 and TRBJ2-1; 7 bases match TRBD1. This CDR3 region has 12 residues. V lost 8 bases to trimming and J lost 7 bases; unmatched junction nucleotides: 5. In germline, CDR1 is MNHEY, CDR2 SVGAGI. The CDR3 DNA reads as TGTGCCAGCGGCAGGGGGTGGAATGAGCAGTTCTTC. Amino acid sequence: CASGRGWNEQFF.

This clonotype was seen ten or more times. The gene calls are TRBV4-2 and TRBJ1-1; D is unresolved. Trimming left V 1 base short and J 8 bases short, with 17 bases between. This CDR3 comprises 15 residues. Germline V CDR1 and CDR2: LGHNA, YNFKEQ. CDR3 region: CASSQALTAWSEAFF. CDR3 bases: TGTGCCAGCAGCCAAGCGCTGACGGCTTGGTCGGAAGCTTTCTTT.

This sequence joins TRBV19 and TRBJ2-1, with D unclear. Per the germline V gene, CDR1 is LNHDA and CDR2 is SQIVND (reference sequence). The CDR3 sequence is 14 residues long. V was trimmed by 2 bases and J by 7 bases, leaving 12 bases between them. Written as DNA, the CDR3 is TGTGCCAGTAGTATAACAATAGGTCGGAATGAGCAGTTCTTC. It encodes CASSITIGRNEQFF. The variable domain in full, completed from reference TRBV19 and TRBJ2-1, reads DGGITQSPKYLFRKEGQNVTLSCEQNLNHDAMYWYRQDPGQGLRLIYYSQIVNDFQKGDIAEGYSVSREKKESFPLTVTSAQKNPTAFYLCASSITIGRNEQFFGPGTRLTVL.

The chain employs TRBV29-1 and TRBJ1-1; D unresolved. Trimming shortened V by 7 bases and J by 4 bases, and 10 bases separated the two germline ends. The germline V gene has CDR1 SQVTM and CDR2 ANQGSEA. This CDR3 is built from 11 residues. In DNA form, the CDR3 reads TGCAGCGCTCGGGTTTCCACTGAAGCTTTCTTT. Protein: CSARVSTEAFF.

V gene TRBV20-1 combines with J gene TRBJ1-1; D is possibly TRBD1 (5 bases). The CDR3 is 15 residues long. Germline V lookup: CDR1 DFQATT, CDR2 SNEGSKA (reference sequence). Trimming left V 3 bases short and J 1 base short, with 15 bases between. This chain's CDR3 is CSARYRGRSNTEAFF. As DNA, the CDR3 is TGCAGTGCTAGGTATCGGGGACGGTCGAACACTGAAGCTTTCTTT.

This clonotype was counted a few times. CDR3: CSASLNRAGEQYF. Written as DNA, the CDR3 is TGCAGTGCTAGCTTGAACAGGGCAGGCGAGCAGTACTTC. V usage is TRBV20-1 and J usage is TRBJ2-7; weak D call: TRBD1 (6 bases). Looked up from germline, CDR1 is DFQATT and CDR2 is SNEGSKA (reference sequence). The V gene lost 3 bases and the J gene lost 6 bases, with 15 bases spanning the gap. The CDR3 spans 13 residues.

CDR3 sequence reads: CASSSPRDSHDQETQYF. CDR3 DNA sequence: TGTGCCAGCAGCTCCCCTAGGGACAGTCACGACCAAGAGACCCAGTACTTC. The chain has TRBV3-1 and TRBJ2-5; 7 nucleotides align to TRBD1. Trimming cost V 5 bases and J 0 bases; bases outside gene matches: 12. The CDR3 runs to 17 residues. The V gene's germline CDR1 is LGHDT and CDR2 YNNKEL (reference sequence).

The rearrangement uses TRBV7-6 and TRBJ2-7; no reliable D call. V lost 5 bases, J lost 4 bases, and 12 bases lay in between. Looked up from germline, CDR1 is SGHVS and CDR2 is FNYEAQ. The CDR3 sequence is 13 residues long. The CDR3 nucleotides read TGTGCCAGCAGCCAACAGAATCATTACGAGCAGTACTTC. Its translation is CASSQQNHYEQYF.

This chain joins TRBV5-1 and TRBJ2-5, with TRBD2 matching 13 bases. The CDR3 is made up of 17 amino acids. The germline V gene has CDR1 SGHRS and CDR2 YFSETQ. J was trimmed by 5 bases and V by 0 bases; bases with no gene match: 7. Here the CDR3 DNA reads TGCGCCAGCAGCTTGGGGACTAGCGGGAGCTTTTACGAGACCCAGTACTTC. It specifies CASSLGTSGSFYETQYF.

This clonotype came up many times. This chain joins TRBV12-3 or TRBV12-4 and TRBJ2-2, with D tentatively TRBD1 (5 bases). This CDR3 is 16 amino acids long. V lost 1 base to trimming and J lost 4 bases, with 13 bases between them. The CDR3 here is CASSLGPRVVTGELFF. The CDR3 nucleotides read TGTGCCAGCAGTTTAGGTCCCAGGGTGGTCACCGGGGAGCTGTTTTTT.

This clonotype showed up many times. The rearrangement uses TRBV6-5 and TRBJ2-7; 9 positions agree with TRBD1. The CDR3 is 14 amino acids. The germline V gene has CDR1 MNHEY and CDR2 SVGAGI. After removal of 0 bases from V and 3 bases from J, the junction contained 0 bases not matched to a gene. CDR3 coding DNA: TGTGCCAGCAGTTACTCGGGACAGGGCTACGAGCAGTACTTC. This gives the protein CASSYSGQGYEQYF.

Only a few counts were recorded for this clonotype. The chain recombines TRBV20-1 with TRBJ2-3, with D perhaps assigned TRBD1 or TRBD2 (6 bases each). The germline V and J ends were trimmed by 3 bases and 3 bases, with 16 bases remaining between them. This CDR3 region has 15 residues. The germline CDR1 and CDR2 sequences are DFQATT and SNEGSKA (reference sequence). The CDR3 here is CSASPPRGGTDTQYF. The CDR3 nucleotides are TGCAGTGCTAGTCCCCCCAGAGGGGGGACAGATACGCAGTATTTT.